Listed below are T cell receptor beta chains from one sample, sequenced in a study of T cells in Graves' hyperthyroidism and ophthalmopathy. One entry per CDR3 protein results from TCRdb running MiXCR on the multiplex PCR reads. The sample carries some 400,000 distinct CDR3 sequences, 14% recorded once. Material: blood. The receptor set was obtained from a woman aged 60 to 75 with Graves' hyperthyroidism. Both conserved end residues are part of each CDR3. The D gene is left open where the match is weak. Clone size appears in some rows only: once, few, many, or a class for an expanded clone.

d_call j_call v_call clone_size cdr3_nt cdr3_aa
- TRBJ1-2 TRBV18 many TGTGCCAGCCTACCTGGGGCAGGGATGAACTATGGCTACACCTTC CASLPGAGMNYGYTF
TRBD2 TRBJ2-3 TRBV20-1 many TGCAGTGCTGGACTAGCGGGATCCACAGATACGCAGTATTTT CSAGLAGSTDTQYF
- TRBJ2-2 TRBV7-3 - TGTGCCAGCAGCTTACCGGGAATGGGCACCGGGGAGCTGTTTTTT CASSLPGMGTGELFF
- TRBJ2-1 TRBV20-1 many TGCAGTGCGCCCGGACTAGGGGGATACAATGAGCAGTTCTTC CSAPGLGGYNEQFF
TRBD1 TRBJ1-1 TRBV12-3/TRBV12-4 many TGTGCCAGCAGTTGGGACAGCCTGGGGCAGGGGAAGGAAGCTTTCTTT CASSWDSLGQGKEAFF
- TRBJ2-1 TRBV30 many TGTGCCTGGACCGTAAGGGGGGCCGGGTCCTACAATGAGCAGTTCTTC CAWTVRGAGSYNEQFF
- TRBJ2-1 TRBV7-3 few TGTGCCAGCAGCCCAGGGCCGGGACAAGGGGGGCATGAGCAGTTCTTC CASSPGPGQGGHEQFF
- TRBJ2-7 TRBV2 many TGTGCCAGCAGCGGGGATCTCAACTACGAGCAGTACTTC CASSGDLNYEQYF
- TRBJ2-3 TRBV30 - TGTGCCTGGAGTGTACGCAGGGGATTGGGCACAGATACGCAGTATTTT CAWSVRRGLGTDTQYF
- TRBJ2-7 TRBV28 many TGTGCCAGCAGTGTGCCGGGACTCTCCTACGAGCAGTACTTC CASSVPGLSYEQYF
TRBD1 TRBJ1-6 TRBV19 - TGTGCCAGTAGTACTGGGGGGACAGATAATTCACCCCTCCACTTT CASSTGGTDNSPLHF
TRBD2 TRBJ2-3 TRBV30 many TGTGCCTGGAGTTCAGGGAGGGCCAAAGATACGCAGTATTTT CAWSSGRAKDTQYF
- TRBJ1-2 TRBV5-1 - TGCGCCAGCAGCTTCTTGGGCACGACTAACTATGGCTACACCTTC CASSFLGTTNYGYTF
- TRBJ1-4 TRBV4-1 - TGCGCCAGCAGCCCACATGGGCCAACTAATGAAAAACTGTTTTTT CASSPHGPTNEKLFF
TRBD1 TRBJ1-1 TRBV3-1 many TGTGCCAGCAGCCTCTGGGACAGTGACACTGAAGCTTTCTTT CASSLWDSDTEAFF
- TRBJ2-3 TRBV7-8 many TGTGCCAGCAGGCAACAGGTCACAGATACGCAGTATTTT CASRQQVTDTQYF
- TRBJ2-7 TRBV2 many TGTGCCAGCAGCCCTCGCTTTGTGGGGAGCGAGCAGTACTTC CASSPRFVGSEQYF
TRBD2 TRBJ2-1 TRBV2 many TGTGCCAGCAAAGCTAGCGGTACCTCCTACAATGAGCAGTTCTTC CASKASGTSYNEQFF
- TRBJ2-5 TRBV12-3/TRBV12-4 many TGTGCCAGCAGTTTAGCCCCTCAAGAGACCCAGTACTTC CASSLAPQETQYF
TRBD1 TRBJ2-1 TRBV27 many TGTGCCAGCAGACTTTCCGGGACAGGGTACAATGAGCAGTTCTTC CASRLSGTGYNEQFF
- TRBJ2-1 TRBV10-3 many TGTGCCACAGGGTGGGACAATGAGCAGTTCTTC CATGWDNEQFF
TRBD1 TRBJ2-7 TRBV5-1 many TGCGCCAGCAGCCCAGGGACAGGGGGCGAGCAGTACTTC CASSPGTGGEQYF
- TRBJ2-5 TRBV24-1 many TGTGCCACCAGTGGTCTTTGGGCAGGGCAAGAGACCCAGTACTTC CATSGLWAGQETQYF
TRBD2 TRBJ2-2 TRBV27 - TGTGCCAGCAGTTTGACGGGACTAGCGGGAGGGCCGTTCAGGGAGCTGTTTTTT CASSLTGLAGGPFRELFF
TRBD1 TRBJ2-5 TRBV7-6 few TGTGCCAGCAGCCTACAGGGGTCACAAGAGACCCAGTACTTC CASSLQGSQETQYF
TRBD1 TRBJ1-6 TRBV5-1 - TGCACCAGCAGCGCAGGGACAGGGGGGAATAATTCACCCCTCCACTTT CTSSAGTGGNNSPLHF
- TRBJ2-3 TRBV20-1 - TGCAGTGCTAGAGGACTTTCCACAGATACGCAGTATTTT CSARGLSTDTQYF
TRBD1 TRBJ1-5 TRBV12-3/TRBV12-4 many TGTGCCAGCAGCATATACAGGGGTTCCAATCAGCCCCAGCATTTT CASSIYRGSNQPQHF
TRBD1 TRBJ1-2 TRBV5-5 many TGTGCCAGCAGGGGGACAGCGAGCTATGGCTACACCTTC CASRGTASYGYTF
- TRBJ1-5 TRBV5-1 many TGCGCCAGCAGCCCCGATGGAGGCAATCAGCCCCAGCATTTT CASSPDGGNQPQHF
- TRBJ1-1 TRBV18 many TGTGCCAGCTCACCATGGGAGAACACTGAAGCTTTCTTT CASSPWENTEAFF
- TRBJ2-1 TRBV11-2 many TGTGCCAGCAGCTTAGATGGCGGCCACTACAATGAGCAGTTCTTC CASSLDGGHYNEQFF
TRBD2 TRBJ2-2 TRBV29-1 few TGCAGCGCAGATAGGGGTAGCGGGGGAAACACCGGGGAGCTGTTTTTT CSADRGSGGNTGELFF